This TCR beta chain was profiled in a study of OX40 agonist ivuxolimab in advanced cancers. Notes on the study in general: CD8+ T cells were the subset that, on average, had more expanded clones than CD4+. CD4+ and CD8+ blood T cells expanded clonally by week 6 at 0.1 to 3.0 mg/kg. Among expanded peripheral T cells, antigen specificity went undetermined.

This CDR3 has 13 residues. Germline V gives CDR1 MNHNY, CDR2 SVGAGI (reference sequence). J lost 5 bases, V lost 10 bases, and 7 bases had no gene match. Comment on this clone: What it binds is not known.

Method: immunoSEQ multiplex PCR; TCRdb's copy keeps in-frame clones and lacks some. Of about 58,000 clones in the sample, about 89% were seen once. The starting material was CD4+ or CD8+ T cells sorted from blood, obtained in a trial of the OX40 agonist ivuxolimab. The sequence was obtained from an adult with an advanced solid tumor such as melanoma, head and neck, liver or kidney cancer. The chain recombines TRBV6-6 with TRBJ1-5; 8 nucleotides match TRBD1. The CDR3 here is CATKGQGYQPQHF. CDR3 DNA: TGTGCCACCAAAGGACAGGGATATCAGCCCCAGCATTTT.